This entry features one T cell receptor beta chain sequence. Its antigen remains unidentified. A much larger clone is a single base away; this may be a read error. This record belongs to a study of molecular identifiers for immune sequencing clone quantification. Study findings and constraints: Naive cells had under 1% of molecules in clones above 20 RNA copies, effectors over 99%.

The V and J ends lost 3 bases and 6 bases respectively, with 15 bases between them. CDR3 size: 14 residues. The germline CDR1 and CDR2 sequences are SGHNT and YYREEE (reference sequence). In TCRdb, the PCR reads were re-called with MiXCR into one record per CDR3 protein. Of around 54,000 distinct CDR3 sequences in the sample, under 30% were seen once. Sequenced sample: naive CD8+ T cells from blood, with Jurkat cell RNA spiked in. Subset: FACS-sorted CD8+CD4-CCR7+CD45RA+ naive T cells. The receptor comes from a human donor in good health. Some libraries in this study had Jurkat cell RNA spiked in. The chain carries TRBV5-4 and TRBJ1-2; tentatively, D is TRBD1 (5 bases). The CDR3 nucleotides read TGTGCCAGCAGCTGGGGACGGATGAACCATGGCTACACCTTC. Protein: CASSWGRMNHGYTF.